The 31 T cell receptor beta chains given below trace back to one sample, sequenced in a study of PD-1 blockade in classical Hodgkin lymphoma. Relapses following autologous stem cell transplantation were seen in all patients, with brentuximab vedotin exposure varying. Repertoires were generated with immunoSEQ multiplex PCR, while TCRdb's copy carries only in-frame clones and drops some. The sample holds tens of thousands of clones, around 88% seen once. The sample consisted of peripheral blood mononuclear cells (PBMCs), taken at baseline. All receptors derive from a human donor with classical Hodgkin lymphoma.

The chain has TRBV11-2 and TRBJ2-2; no clear D gene. This CDR3 has 13 amino acids. V was trimmed by 5 bases and J by 5 bases, leaving 9 bases between them. CDR1 is SGHAT, CDR2 FQNNGV, per germline. CDR3 protein: CASSPVDTGELFF. CDR3 bases: TGTGCCAGCAGCCCGGTGGATACCGGGGAGCTGTTTTTT.

The CDR3 coding sequence is TGTGCCAGTAGTACTACAGGTGTCCAAGAGACCCAGTACTTC. Residues: CASSTTGVQETQYF. This chain joins TRBV19 and TRBJ2-5; maybe TRBD1 (5 bases). The V gene lost 4 bases and the J gene lost 1 base, with 10 bases spanning the gap. The CDR3 totals 14 residues. CDR1 LNHDA and CDR2 SQIVND come from the germline V gene (reference sequence).

The rearrangement joins TRBV9 to TRBJ2-3; TRBD2 might be the D (5 bases). The CDR3 totals 17 residues. Germline loops: CDR1 SGDLS, CDR2 YYNGEE. Between the trimmed V and J ends, which lost 0 bases and 0 bases, there was a span of 14 bases. The CDR3 bases are TGTGCCAGCAGCGTAGCCCCCCCGGGGAGTAGCACAGATACGCAGTATTTT. It codes for CASSVAPPGSSTDTQYF.

This chain connects TRBV6-5 to TRBJ1-4, with D unclear. The V end lost 2 bases, the J end lost 1 base, and 5 bases lay between the germline ends. The CDR3 length is 14 residues. CDR1 MNHEY and CDR2 SVGAGI come from the germline V gene. This CDR3 is CASSYRETNEKLFF. In DNA, the CDR3 is TGTGCCAGCAGTTACAGGGAAACTAATGAAAAACTGTTTTTT.

This chain joins TRBV9 and TRBJ1-1, with TRBD1 matching over 9 bases. Germline V CDR1 and CDR2: SGDLS, YYNGEE. This CDR3 has 14 amino acids. V trimming: 4 bases; J trimming: 5 bases; junction bases outside the gene matches: 6. The chain's CDR3 is CASSPRQGGTEAFF. CDR3 sequence (DNA): TGTGCCAGCAGCCCCCGACAGGGGGGTACTGAAGCTTTCTTT. The entire variable domain, with the rest obtained from reference TRBV9 and TRBJ1-1, is as follows: DSGVTQTPKHLITATGQRVTLRCSPRSGDLSVYWYQQSLDQGLQFLIQYYNGEERAKGNILERFSAQQFPDLHSELNLSSLELGDSALYFCASSPRQGGTEAFFGQGTRLTVV.

The rearrangement links TRBV4-3 to TRBJ2-3, with D perhaps TRBD1 (5 bases). There are 15 residues in the CDR3. Between the trimmed V and J ends, which lost 3 bases and 4 bases, there was a span of 14 bases. Germline V lookup: CDR1 LGHNA, CDR2 YSLEER. The CDR3 region has the DNA TGCGCCAGCAGCCAGGTAGGGGCGGCCCCAGATACGCAGTATTTT. This encodes CASSQVGAAPDTQYF.

This clone was observed a handful of times. The chain recombines TRBV7-9 with TRBJ1-4; maybe TRBD1 (5 bases). The CDR3 is 15 residues long. V lost 5 bases and J 7 bases, leaving 17 bases between the germline ends. The germline V gene has CDR1 SEHNR and CDR2 FQNEAQ (reference sequence). CDR3 region: CASSQNRLGGEKLFF. CDR3 nucleotide sequence: TGTGCCAGCAGCCAGAACAGGTTGGGTGGTGAAAAACTGTTTTTT.

This chain joins TRBV9 and TRBJ2-1, with 10 nucleotides matching TRBD2. The CDR3 sequence is 15 residues long. Germline loops: CDR1 SGDLS, CDR2 YYNGEE. Trimming took 4 bases from V and 3 from J; bases not matched to a gene: 4. CDR3 amino acids: CASSRTSGIYNEQFF. The CDR3, as DNA: TGTGCCAGCAGCCGGACTAGCGGTATCTACAATGAGCAGTTCTTC.

This clone came up a few times. V and J are TRBV28 and TRBJ2-1; 10 bases fit TRBD2. The V gene end was trimmed by 4 bases and the J gene end by 5 bases; junction bases not matched to a gene: 11. The CDR3 length is 17 residues. Germline CDR1 MDHEN, CDR2 SYDVKM. The CDR3 protein is CASSSHGSGGGNNEQFF. The DNA for the CDR3 is TGTGCCAGCAGTTCCCATGGAAGCGGGGGGGGAAACAATGAGCAGTTCTTC.

This clone has only one observation. The chain uses TRBV10-3 and TRBJ1-2; TRBD1 matches at 8 bases. Germline CDR1 is ENHRY and CDR2 is SYGVKD. This CDR3 spans 17 amino acids. With V trimmed by 6 bases and J by 0 bases, 12 bases remained unmatched. The CDR3 DNA follows: TGTGCCATCAGCCCTCGGGAGGACAGGGAAACTAACTATGGCTACACCTTC. It specifies CAISPREDRETNYGYTF.

The rearrangement links TRBV6-5 to TRBJ1-1; no definite D call. V lost 3 bases, J lost 0 bases, and 8 bases lay in between. CDR1 MNHEY and CDR2 SVGAGI come from the germline V gene. The length of the CDR3 is 14 residues. CDR3 in DNA: TGTGCCAGCAGTTATCGCGGCTTGAACACTGAAGCTTTCTTT. This translates into CASSYRGLNTEAFF.

This clone was observed a handful of times. This CDR3 reads CASRGGANNEQFF. DNA of the CDR3: TGTGCCAGCCGCGGGGGGGCCAACAATGAGCAGTTCTTC. The chain employs TRBV4-2 and TRBJ2-1; 9 bases map to TRBD2. There are 13 residues in the CDR3. Trimming removed 8 bases from V and 5 bases from J; junction bases left unmatched: 4. In germline, CDR1 is LGHNA, CDR2 YNFKEQ.

This clone appeared a single time. This CDR3 is CASSPSRGNEQFF. CDR3 bases: TGTGCCAGCTCACCATCGCGAGGGAATGAGCAGTTCTTC. The V gene is TRBV18, the J gene TRBJ2-1; a possible D gene is TRBD2 (5 bases). The CDR3 spans 13 residues. Germline CDR1 reads KGHSH; CDR2 reads LQKENI. Trimming removed 2 bases from V and 7 bases from J, with 9 bases in between.

This clone was detected only a few times. The rearrangement uses TRBV30 and TRBJ1-5; D gene ambiguous. This CDR3 comprises 13 residues. Looked up from germline, CDR1 is GTSNPN and CDR2 is SVGIG (reference sequence). Trimming took 1 base from V and 5 from J, leaving 9 bases between them. In DNA form, the CDR3 reads TGTGCCTGGAGTGACACAGCAGATCAGCCCCAGCATTTT. Its protein is CAWSDTADQPQHF.

The gene calls are TRBV27 and TRBJ2-7; no reliable D call. Germline V gene sequence: CDR1 MNHEY, CDR2 SMNVEV (reference sequence). There are 14 residues in the CDR3. V lost 2 bases and J lost 7, with 15 bases in between. The CDR3 DNA is TGTGCCAGCAGTTTAGTAGGCACCAGTCGGGAGCAGTACTTC. Its translation is CASSLVGTSREQYF.

The rearrangement links TRBV21-1 to TRBJ1-4; the D call TRBD1 from the table was never checked on the DNA. TRBV21-1 is described as a pseudogene. This CDR3 region has 14 residues. CDR3 amino acids: CASSKGAGEEKLFF. DNA of the CDR3: TGTGCCAGCAGCAAAGGGGCAGGGGAGGAAAAACTGTTTTTT.

The J gene is TRBJ2-7, the V gene TRBV15, with D perhaps TRBD1 or TRBD2 (5 bases each). With 5 bases removed from V and 3 bases from J, the gap between germline ends came to 20 bases. Per the germline V gene, CDR1 is LNHNV and CDR2 is YYDKDF (reference sequence). CDR3 length: 16 residues. The CDR3 DNA reads TGTGCCACCAGCTATCTAGACCTGGGACGGAGCTACGAGCAGTACTTC. Residues: CATSYLDLGRSYEQYF.

The chain combines TRBV13 with TRBJ2-7; D is perhaps TRBD1 or TRBD2 (6 bases each). V shed 2 bases and J shed 2 bases, with 10 bases lying between them. The CDR3 is made up of 14 amino acids. In germline, CDR1 is PRHDT, CDR2 FYEKMQ (reference sequence). CDR3 coding DNA: TGTGCCAGCAGCTTAAGGGGGGCGCCCTACGAGCAGTACTTC. Protein product: CASSLRGAPYEQYF.

This clone was counted only a few times. The chain employs TRBV4-2 and TRBJ1-1; no reliable D call. Deletions cut 0 bases from V and 7 bases from J, with 12 bases between. The V gene's germline CDR1 is LGHNA and CDR2 YNFKEQ. The CDR3 runs 14 residues. CDR3 nucleotide sequence: TGTGCCAGCAGCCAAGATGGGCACCTAATTGAAGCTTTCTTT. This translates into CASSQDGHLIEAFF.

The chain carries TRBV27 and TRBJ2-5, with TRBD1 matching over 7 bases. The ends lost 5 bases at V and 2 bases at J; junction bases unmatched: 5. Germline V CDR1 and CDR2: MNHEY, SMNVEV (reference sequence). CDR3 length: 14 amino acids. The chain's CDR3 is CASSPGDRQETQYF. DNA for the CDR3: TGTGCCAGCAGTCCCGGGGACAGACAAGAGACCCAGTACTTC.

CDR3 in amino acids: CASSLILAGGTGELFF. In DNA form, the CDR3 reads TGTGCCAGCAGCTTAATTTTAGCAGGGGGCACCGGGGAGCTGTTTTTT. The genes are TRBV7-2 and TRBJ2-2; 7 bases match TRBD1. The CDR3 runs to 16 residues. V lost 2 bases to trimming and J lost 4 bases; unmatched junction nucleotides: 7. Germline assignment: CDR1 SGHTA and CDR2 FQGNSA.

This chain uses TRBV7-2 with TRBJ2-7, with D unresolved. The germline V gene encodes CDR1 SGHTA and CDR2 FQGNSA. Trimming removed 1 base at V and 4 bases at J, with 5 bases between. This CDR3 has 12 amino acids. The CDR3 sequence: CASSLGAYEQYF. The CDR3, as DNA: TGTGCCAGCAGCTTAGGCGCTTACGAGCAGTACTTC.

Ten or more counts support this clone. This chain uses TRBV27 with TRBJ1-4; D not resolved. V dropped 2 bases and J dropped 2 bases, with 6 bases sitting between them. Germline CDR1 and CDR2: MNHEY and SMNVEV (reference sequence). The CDR3 is 14 residues long. The CDR3 loop reads CASSLSRTNEKLFF. In DNA form, the CDR3 reads TGTGCCAGCAGTTTAAGCAGGACTAATGAAAAACTGTTTTTT.

V and J are TRBV5-1 and TRBJ2-3, with no clear D. V shed 4 bases and J shed 0 bases, with 9 bases lying between them. Germline V gene data show CDR1 as SGHRS and CDR2 as YFSETQ. The CDR3 runs 14 residues. The CDR3 region has the DNA TGCGCCAGCAGCCCGATGACCAGCACAGATACGCAGTATTTT. Translation: CASSPMTSTDTQYF.

The CDR3 bases are TGTGCCATCAGTGAGGAACTGGGAACCTACAATGAGCAGTTCTTC. Translating gives CAISEELGTYNEQFF. The chain employs TRBV10-3 and TRBJ2-1; no clear D. The germline V gene encodes CDR1 ENHRY and CDR2 SYGVKD. The CDR3 spans 15 residues. The V end was cut by 2 bases, the J end by 2 bases, with 10 bases between.

This rearrangement joins TRBV6-1 to TRBJ1-6; 8 nucleotides match TRBD1. Germline CDR1 and CDR2: MNHNS and SASEGT. CDR3 size: 14 residues. V lost 7 bases, J lost 7 bases, and 6 bases stayed unmatched. The CDR3 coding sequence is TGTGCCAGCACCCTGGGACAGGAGAATTCACCCCTCCACTTT. Its translation is CASTLGQENSPLHF.

V and J are TRBV7-3 and TRBJ2-3; D is possibly TRBD2 (6 bases). The germline CDR1 and CDR2 sequences are SGHTA and FQGTGA. The CDR3 runs to 15 residues. V shed 1 base and J shed 0 bases, with 8 bases lying between them. CDR3 protein: CASSLNGGSTDTQYF. The CDR3 DNA sequence: TGTGCCAGCAGCTTAAACGGGGGAAGCACAGATACGCAGTATTTT.

The rearrangement uses TRBV6-4 and TRBJ2-3, with D perhaps TRBD1 or TRBD2 (5 bases each). V was pared by 3 bases and J by 6 bases, with 13 bases between. There are 14 residues in the CDR3. The germline CDR1 and CDR2 sequences are MRHNA and SNTAGT. Here the CDR3 DNA reads TGTGCCAGCAGTGAGGGACGGGTTATGGATACGCAGTATTTT. This translates into CASSEGRVMDTQYF.

This clone was counted only a few times. The chain employs TRBV28 and TRBJ1-4, with D perhaps matching TRBD1 (5 bases). The V gene lost 5 bases and the J gene lost 8 bases, with 21 bases spanning the gap. CDR3 length: 16 residues. Per germline, CDR1 MDHEN and CDR2 SYDVKM. The CDR3 DNA reads TGTGCCAGCAGTGGGACGTCTGCAGGCTCGCACGAAAAACTGTTTTTT. It codes for CASSGTSAGSHEKLFF.

The J gene is TRBJ2-1, the V gene TRBV9; D is possibly TRBD1 or TRBD2 (5 bases each). CDR1 is SGDLS and CDR2 is YYNGEE in the germline V gene. The CDR3 contains 14 residues. V lost 0 bases, J lost 9 bases, and 13 bases lay in between. This CDR3 reads CASSVVEGAGEQFF. DNA of the CDR3: TGTGCCAGCAGCGTAGTAGAAGGGGCGGGTGAGCAGTTCTTC. Full variable domain (remainder filled in from reference TRBV9 and TRBJ2-1): DSGVTQTPKHLITATGQRVTLRCSPRSGDLSVYWYQQSLDQGLQFLIQYYNGEERAKGNILERFSAQQFPDLHSELNLSSLELGDSALYFCASSVVEGAGEQFFGPGTRLTVL.

In its sample, this clone was seen once. The chain couples TRBV12-1 to TRBJ2-1; the table's TRBD2 call for D was not verified on the DNA. TRBV12-1 is designated a pseudogene. The length of the CDR3 is 14 residues. CDR3 coding DNA: TGTGCCAGCAGCTTCCAGCGGGGGGACAATGAGCAGTTCTTC. This sequence encodes CASSFQRGDNEQFF.